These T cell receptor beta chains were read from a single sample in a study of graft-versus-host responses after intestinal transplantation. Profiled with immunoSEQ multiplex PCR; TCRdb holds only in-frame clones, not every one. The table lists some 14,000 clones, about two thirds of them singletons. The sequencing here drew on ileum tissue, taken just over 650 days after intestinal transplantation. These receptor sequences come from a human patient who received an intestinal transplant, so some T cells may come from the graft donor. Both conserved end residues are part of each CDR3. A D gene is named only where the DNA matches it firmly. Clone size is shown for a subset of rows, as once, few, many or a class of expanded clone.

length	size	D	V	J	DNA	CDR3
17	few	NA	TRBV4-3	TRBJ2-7	TGCGCCAGCAGCCAAGATGGGGTGTGGGGGCTGCCCAACGAGCAGTACTTC	CASSQDGVWGLPNEQYF
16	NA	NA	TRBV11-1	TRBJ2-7	TGTGCCAGCAGCCCCTGGGGGCTATCTTGGAGTTACGAGCAGTACTTC	CASSPWGLSWSYEQYF
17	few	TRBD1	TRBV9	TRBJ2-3	TGTGCCAGCAGCGCGCAGGGGGACAGGGCTTACACAGATACGCAGTATTTT	CASSAQGDRAYTDTQYF
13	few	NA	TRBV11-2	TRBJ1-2	TGTGCCAGCAGCTCGAACACGGGGTATGGCTACACCTTC	CASSSNTGYGYTF
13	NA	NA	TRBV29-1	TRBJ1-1	TGCAGCGTTGCCGAGGGCCAGGACACTGAAGCTTTCTTT	CSVAEGQDTEAFF
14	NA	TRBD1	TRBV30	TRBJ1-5	TGTGCCTGGAGGGGGACAGGCAGCAATCAGCCCCAGCATTTT	CAWRGTGSNQPQHF
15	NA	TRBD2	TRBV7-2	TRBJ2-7	TGTGCCAGCAGCTTGCAGGGACTAGCGGATTACGAGCAGTACTTC	CASSLQGLADYEQYF
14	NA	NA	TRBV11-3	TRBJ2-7	TGTGCCAGCAGCTATCCCGGGACACCCTACGAGCAGTACTTC	CASSYPGTPYEQYF
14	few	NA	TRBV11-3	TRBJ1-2	TGTGCCAGCAGCTTAGCACCCTTAGTTGATGGCTACACCTTC	CASSLAPLVDGYTF
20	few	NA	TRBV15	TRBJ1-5	TGTGCCACCAGCAGAGATTCGGTGGCAGGGAATTATCGGGGCAATCAGCCCCAGCATTTT	CATSRDSVAGNYRGNQPQHF
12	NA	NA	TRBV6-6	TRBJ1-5	TGTGCCAGCAGCCAAGTGGGGGGGCCCCAGCATTTT	CASSQVGGPQHF
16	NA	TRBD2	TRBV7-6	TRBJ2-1	TGTGCCAGCAGCTTAGCGCGCGGGGGTGGTTCCAATGAGCAGTTCTTC	CASSLARGGGSNEQFF
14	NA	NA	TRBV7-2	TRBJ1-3	TGTGCCAGCAGCTTTACAGGAGACGGAAACACCATATATTTT	CASSFTGDGNTIYF
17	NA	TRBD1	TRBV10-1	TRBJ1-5	TGCGCCAACCACTCCGGGACAGGTATAATAGGGTATCAGCCCCAGCATTTT	CANHSGTGIIGYQPQHF
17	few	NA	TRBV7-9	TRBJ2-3	TGTGCCAGCAGCTTGGGTAGGGCGGGGATGATAACAGATACGCAGTATTTT	CASSLGRAGMITDTQYF
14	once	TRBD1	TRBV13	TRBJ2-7	TGTGCCAGCAGCAAACGACAGGGGTATGGCGAGCAGTACTTC	CASSKRQGYGEQYF
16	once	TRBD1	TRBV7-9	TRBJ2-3	TGTGCCAGCAGCCCCTTAGGACAGGACAACACGGATACGCAGTATTTT	CASSPLGQDNTDTQYF
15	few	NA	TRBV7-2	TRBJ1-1	TGTGCCAGCAGCCACAACCCGGGGTCGAACACTGAAGCTTTCTTT	CASSHNPGSNTEAFF
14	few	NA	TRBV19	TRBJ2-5	TGTGCCAGTAGTCCCTCACTCAGGGGAGAGACCCAGTACTTC	CASSPSLRGETQYF
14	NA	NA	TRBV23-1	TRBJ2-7	TGCGCCAGCAGTCAACCGACAGCTCCCTACGAGCAGTACTTC	CASSQPTAPYEQYF
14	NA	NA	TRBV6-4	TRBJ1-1	TGTGCCAGCAGTGACTCGGGCGTTAGGCCCGTAGCTTTCTTT	CASSDSGVRPVAFF
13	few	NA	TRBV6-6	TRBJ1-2	TGTGCCAGCAGCCGGGACGCCCAGGGGGGCTACACCTTC	CASSRDAQGGYTF
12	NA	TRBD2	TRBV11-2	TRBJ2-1	TGTGCCAGCAGCCCAGGACTAGTTGAGCAGTTCTTC	CASSPGLVEQFF
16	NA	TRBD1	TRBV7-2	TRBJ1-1	TGTGCCAGCAGCTTAGGGGCAGGGGGCGGAAACACTGAAGCTTTCTTT	CASSLGAGGGNTEAFF
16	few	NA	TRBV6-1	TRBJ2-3	TGTGCCAGCAGTGAAGAAGGCGGGGGCGGTCCAGATACGCAGTATTTT	CASSEEGGGGPDTQYF
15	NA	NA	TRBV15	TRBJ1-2	TGTGCCACCAGCAGACCCGACGGAGATAACTATGGCTACACCTTC	CATSRPDGDNYGYTF
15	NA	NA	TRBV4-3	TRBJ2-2	TGCGCCAGCAGCCAAGTCGGGTCCTTCGTCGGGGAGCTGTTTTTT	CASSQVGSFVGELFF
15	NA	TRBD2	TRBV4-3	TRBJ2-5	TGCGCCAGCAGCCAAGACCCCGGGACTAGGGAGACCCAGTACTTC	CASSQDPGTRETQYF
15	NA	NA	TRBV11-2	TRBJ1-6	TGTGCCAGCAGGATTTCGCAGGTGGAAAATTCACCCCTCCACTTT	CASRISQVENSPLHF
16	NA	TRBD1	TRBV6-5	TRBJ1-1	TGTGCCAGCAGTTACGTTAAGGGGGCAGTCGACACTGAAGCTTTCTTT	CASSYVKGAVDTEAFF
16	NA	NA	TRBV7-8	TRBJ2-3	TGTGCCAGCAGCTTACAGGCGGGGGCGTTCACAGATACGCAGTATTTT	CASSLQAGAFTDTQYF
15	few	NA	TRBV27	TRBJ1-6	TGTGCCAGCAGTTTAAGGGGGTTTCTGAGTTCACCCCTCCACTTT	CASSLRGFLSSPLHF
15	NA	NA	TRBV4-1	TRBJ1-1	TGCGCCAGCAGCCAAACAGGTGGCATGAACACTGAAGCTTTCTTT	CASSQTGGMNTEAFF
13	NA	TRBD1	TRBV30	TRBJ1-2	TGTGCCTGGACCCAGGGGGCTCACTATGGCTACACCTTC	CAWTQGAHYGYTF
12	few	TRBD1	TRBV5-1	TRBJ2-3	TGCGCCAGCAGGCGCGGACAGGAAAGGCAGTATTTT	CASRRGQERQYF
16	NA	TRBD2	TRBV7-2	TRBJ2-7	TGTGCCAGCAGCTTAGCGCCGGGACTAGCGGCCTACGAGCAGTACTTC	CASSLAPGLAAYEQYF
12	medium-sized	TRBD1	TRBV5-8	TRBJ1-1	TGTGCCAGCAGCAGGACAGGGGATACGGCTTTCTTT	CASSRTGDTAFF
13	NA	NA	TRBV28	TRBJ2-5	TGTGCCAGCAGTTTACCCCCGTCGGAGACCCAGTACTTC	CASSLPPSETQYF
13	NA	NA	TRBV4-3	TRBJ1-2	TGCGCCAGCAGCCAGGCTCCTTCTCGGGTGAACACCTTC	CASSQAPSRVNTF
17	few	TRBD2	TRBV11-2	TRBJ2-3	TGTGCCAGCAGCCCAGGGCAAGCGGGGGTAAGCACAGATACGCAGTATTTT	CASSPGQAGVSTDTQYF
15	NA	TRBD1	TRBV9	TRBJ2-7	TGTGCCAGCAGCGTAGGGTGGACAGGCTCCTACGAGCAGTACTTC	CASSVGWTGSYEQYF
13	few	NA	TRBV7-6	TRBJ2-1	TGTGCCAGCAGCTCGGACAGACACAATGAGCAGTTCTTC	CASSSDRHNEQFF
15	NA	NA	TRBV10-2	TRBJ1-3	TGCGCCAGCAGTGGAGGACTTCGGGAAGGGAACACCATATATTTT	CASSGGLREGNTIYF
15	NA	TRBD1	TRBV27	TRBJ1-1	TGTGCCAGCAGTCCCTCGGGACAGATGAACACTGAAGCTTTCTTT	CASSPSGQMNTEAFF
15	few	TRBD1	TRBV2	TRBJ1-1	TGTGCCAGCAGATATCACCCGGGACAGGGGACTGAAGCTTTCTTT	CASRYHPGQGTEAFF
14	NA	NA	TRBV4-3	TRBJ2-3	TGCGCCAGCAGCCTTCAACAGGGAACAGATACGCAGTATTTT	CASSLQQGTDTQYF
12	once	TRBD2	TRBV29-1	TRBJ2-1	TGCAGCGGTTCTCTCCTAGCGGATGAGCAGTTCTTC	CSGSLLADEQFF
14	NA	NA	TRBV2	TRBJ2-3	TGTGCCAGCCGCCCCTTAGTGAGCACAGATACGCAGTATTTT	CASRPLVSTDTQYF
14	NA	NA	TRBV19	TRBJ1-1	TGTGCCAGTAGAATAAGTACGGGGGGGTTAGAAGCTTTCTTT	CASRISTGGLEAFF
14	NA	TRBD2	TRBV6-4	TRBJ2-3	TGTGCCAGCAGTTTTGCGGGGGGCACAGATACGCAGTATTTT	CASSFAGGTDTQYF
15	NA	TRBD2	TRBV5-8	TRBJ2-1	TGTGCCAGCAGCCTGCGGGGGGGCTCTTACAATGAGCAGTTCTTC	CASSLRGGSYNEQFF
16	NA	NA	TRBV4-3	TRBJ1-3	TGCGCCAGCAGCCAAGATAGGGGGTCCTCTGGAAACACCATATATTTT	CASSQDRGSSGNTIYF
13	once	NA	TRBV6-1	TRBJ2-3	TGTGCCAGCACTCTGGGGGCCACAGATACGCAGTATTTT	CASTLGATDTQYF
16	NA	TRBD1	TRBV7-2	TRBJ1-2	TGTGCCAGCAGCTTTCCCAGGGGGACAAGTAACTATGGCTACACCTTC	CASSFPRGTSNYGYTF
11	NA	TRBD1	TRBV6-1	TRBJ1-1	TGTGCCAGCAGCCGGGACAGTAAAGCTTTCTTT	CASSRDSKAFF
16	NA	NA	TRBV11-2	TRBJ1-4	TGTGCCAGCAGCTTAGGCGGGTTTGCAACTAATGAAAAACTGTTTTTT	CASSLGGFATNEKLFF
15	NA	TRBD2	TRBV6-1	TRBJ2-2	TGTGCCAGCAGTGAAGCTAGCGGGGACACCGGGGAGCTGTTTTTT	CASSEASGDTGELFF